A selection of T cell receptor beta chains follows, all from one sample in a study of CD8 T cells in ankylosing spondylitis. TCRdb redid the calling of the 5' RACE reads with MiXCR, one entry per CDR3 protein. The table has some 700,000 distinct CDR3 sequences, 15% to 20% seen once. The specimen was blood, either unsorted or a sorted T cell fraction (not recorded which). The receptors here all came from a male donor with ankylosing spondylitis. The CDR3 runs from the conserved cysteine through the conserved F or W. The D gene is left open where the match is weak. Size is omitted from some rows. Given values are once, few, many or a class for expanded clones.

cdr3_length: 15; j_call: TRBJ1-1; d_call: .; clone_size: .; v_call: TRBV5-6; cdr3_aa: CASSSFGRGSTEAFF; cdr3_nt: TGTGCCAGCAGCTCTTTCGGACGGGGGAGCACTGAAGCTTTCTTT
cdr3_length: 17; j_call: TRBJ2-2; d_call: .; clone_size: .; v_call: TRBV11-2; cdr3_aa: CASSRIVRIENTGELFF; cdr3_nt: TGTGCCAGCAGCCGGATAGTCCGGATAGAGAACACCGGGGAGCTGTTTTTT
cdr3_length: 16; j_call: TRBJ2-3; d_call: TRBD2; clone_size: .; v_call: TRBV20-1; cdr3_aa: CSAYERGAPGTDTQYF; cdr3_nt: TGCAGTGCTTACGAGCGGGGTGCCCCTGGTACAGATACGCAGTATTTT
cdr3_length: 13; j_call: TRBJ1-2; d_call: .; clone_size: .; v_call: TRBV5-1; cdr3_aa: CASSPRKNYGYTF; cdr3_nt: TGCGCCAGCAGCCCCCGGAAAAACTATGGCTACACCTTC
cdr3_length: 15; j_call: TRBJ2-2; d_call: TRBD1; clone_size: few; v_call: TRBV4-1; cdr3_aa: CASSSRQGETGELFF; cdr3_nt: TGCGCCAGCAGCTCCAGACAGGGTGAGACCGGGGAGCTGTTTTTT
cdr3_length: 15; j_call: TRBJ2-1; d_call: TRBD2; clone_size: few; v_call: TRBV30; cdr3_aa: CAWSVGGGVYNEQFF; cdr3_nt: TGTGCCTGGAGTGTAGGTGGGGGGGTATACAATGAGCAGTTCTTC
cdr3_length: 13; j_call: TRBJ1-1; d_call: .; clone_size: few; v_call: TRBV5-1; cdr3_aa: CASSLGYGTEAFF; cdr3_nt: TGCGCCAGCAGCTTAGGCTACGGGACTGAAGCTTTCTTT
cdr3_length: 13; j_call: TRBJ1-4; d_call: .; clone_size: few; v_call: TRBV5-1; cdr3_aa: CASSVGLAEKLFF; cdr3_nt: TGCGCCAGCAGCGTCGGCCTGGCAGAAAAACTGTTTTTT
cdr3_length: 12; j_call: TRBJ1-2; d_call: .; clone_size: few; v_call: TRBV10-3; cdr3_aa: CAISDSLYGYTF; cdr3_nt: TGTGCCATCAGTGACTCCCTCTATGGCTACACCTTC
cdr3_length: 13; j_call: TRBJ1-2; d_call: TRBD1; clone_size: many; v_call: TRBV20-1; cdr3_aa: CSARDRHNYGYTF; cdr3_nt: TGCAGTGCCAGGGACAGGCATAACTATGGCTACACCTTC
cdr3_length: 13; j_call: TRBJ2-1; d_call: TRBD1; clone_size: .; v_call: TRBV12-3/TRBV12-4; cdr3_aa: CASSNTGGDEQFF; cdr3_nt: TGTGCCAGCAGCAACACAGGGGGCGATGAGCAGTTCTTC
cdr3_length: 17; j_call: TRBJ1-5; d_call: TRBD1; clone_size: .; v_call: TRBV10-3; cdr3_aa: CAISAGTGVRGNQPQHF; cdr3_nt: TGTGCCATCAGTGCCGGGACAGGGGTAAGAGGCAATCAGCCCCAGCATTTT
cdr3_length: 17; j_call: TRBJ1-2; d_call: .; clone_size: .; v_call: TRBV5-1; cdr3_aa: CASRGPGTYVGFDGYTF; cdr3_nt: TGCGCCAGCAGAGGCCCAGGGACCTACGTCGGATTTGATGGCTACACCTTC
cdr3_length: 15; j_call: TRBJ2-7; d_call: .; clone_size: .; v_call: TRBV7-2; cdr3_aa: CASSLDRRGSYEQYF; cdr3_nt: TGTGCCAGCAGCTTAGATCGGCGGGGCTCCTACGAGCAGTACTTC
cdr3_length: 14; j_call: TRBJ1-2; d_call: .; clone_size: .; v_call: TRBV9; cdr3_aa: CASSVEGGTVGYTF; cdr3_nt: TGTGCCAGCAGCGTAGAGGGAGGGACGGTTGGCTACACCTTC
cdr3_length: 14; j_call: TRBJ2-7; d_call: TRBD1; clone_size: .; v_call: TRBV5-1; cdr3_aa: CASSRLDRGYEQYF; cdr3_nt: TGCGCCAGCAGCCGCCTGGACAGGGGGTACGAGCAGTACTTC
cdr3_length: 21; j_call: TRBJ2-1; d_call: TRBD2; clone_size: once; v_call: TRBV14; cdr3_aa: CASSQGASGRAIGSSYNEQFF; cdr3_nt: TGTGCCAGCAGCCAAGGAGCTAGCGGGAGGGCCATCGGGAGCTCCTACAATGAGCAGTTCTTC
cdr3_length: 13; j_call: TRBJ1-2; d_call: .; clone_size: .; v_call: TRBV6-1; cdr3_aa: CASSKPTGGGYTF; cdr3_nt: TGTGCCAGCAGTAAACCGACAGGCGGAGGCTACACCTTC
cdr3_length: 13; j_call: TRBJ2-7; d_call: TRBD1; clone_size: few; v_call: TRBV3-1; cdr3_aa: CASSLPGTGGFYF; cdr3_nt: TGTGCCAGCAGCCTCCCTGGGACAGGGGGCTTCTACTTC
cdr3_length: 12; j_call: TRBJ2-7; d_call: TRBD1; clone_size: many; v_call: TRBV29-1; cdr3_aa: CSVRTGPLEQYF; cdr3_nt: TGCAGCGTCCGGACAGGACCCCTCGAGCAGTACTTC
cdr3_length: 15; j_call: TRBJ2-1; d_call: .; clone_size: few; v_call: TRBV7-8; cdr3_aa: CASSREAGTYNEQFF; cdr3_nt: TGTGCCAGCAGCAGAGAGGCCGGAACCTACAATGAGCAGTTCTTC
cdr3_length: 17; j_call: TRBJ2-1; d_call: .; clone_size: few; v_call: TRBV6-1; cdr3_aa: CASSTGQTLWGGNEQFF; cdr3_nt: TGTGCCAGCAGTACGGGACAGACCCTGTGGGGGGGCAATGAGCAGTTCTTC
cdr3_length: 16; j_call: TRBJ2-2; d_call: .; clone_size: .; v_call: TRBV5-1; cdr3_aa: CASSLAAALNTGELFF; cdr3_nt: TGCGCCAGCAGCTTGGCCGCCGCGCTAAACACCGGGGAGCTGTTTTTT
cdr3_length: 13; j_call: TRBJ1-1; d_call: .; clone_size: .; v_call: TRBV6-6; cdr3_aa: CASSSHAGTEAFF; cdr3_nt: TGTGCCAGCAGTTCCCACGCGGGCACTGAAGCTTTCTTT
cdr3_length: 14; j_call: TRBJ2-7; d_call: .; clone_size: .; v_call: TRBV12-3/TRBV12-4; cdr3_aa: CASSTGTGTYEQYF; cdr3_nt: TGTGCCAGCAGTACCGGGACGGGGACCTACGAGCAGTACTTC
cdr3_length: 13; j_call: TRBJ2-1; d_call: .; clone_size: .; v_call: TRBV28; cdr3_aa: CASSLLPLAGLFF; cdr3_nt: TGTGCCAGCAGTTTATTACCACTAGCCGGGCTGTTCTTC
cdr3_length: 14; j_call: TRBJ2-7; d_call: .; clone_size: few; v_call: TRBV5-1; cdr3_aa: CASSLAPGTYEQYF; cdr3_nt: TGCGCCAGCAGCTTGGCGCCAGGCACCTACGAGCAGTACTTC
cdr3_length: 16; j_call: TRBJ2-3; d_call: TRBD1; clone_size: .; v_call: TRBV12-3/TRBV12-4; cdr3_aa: CASSNSGQGDADTQYF; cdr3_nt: TGTGCCAGCAGTAATTCCGGACAGGGTGACGCAGATACGCAGTATTTT